The 29 T cell receptor beta chains below come from one sample, sequenced in a study of shared clonotypes between healthy human individuals. CD45RO-negative, CCR7-positively selected cells formed the naive CD8 fraction, excluding terminally differentiated effector memory CD45RA+ cells. The table came from immunoSEQ multiplex PCR; TCRdb's copy has only in-frame clones and leaves some out. The sample includes about 800,000 clones, about 96% seen only once; the top ten take under 0.3%. The sample comprised naive CD8+ T cells sorted from blood. Receptors were obtained from a man aged 25-45 years in good health.

The chain combines TRBV28 with TRBJ2-7, with TRBD2 matching over 10 bases. V shed 2 bases and J 0 bases; nucleotides not matched to a gene: 10. The CDR3 runs to 18 residues. Germline loops: CDR1 MDHEN, CDR2 SYDVKM. The CDR3 DNA sequence: TGTGCCAGCAGTTTAGCCTTCTCTAGCGGGAGTTCCTCCTACGAGCAGTACTTC. This encodes CASSLAFSSGSSSYEQYF. The whole variable domain, remainder taken from reference TRBV28 and TRBJ2-7, is DVKVTQSSRYLVKRTGEKVFLECVQDMDHENMFWYRQDPGLGLRLIYFSYDVKMKEKGDIPEGYSVSREKKERFSLILESASTNQTSMYLCASSLAFSSGSSSYEQYFGPGTRLTVT.

The rearrangement joins TRBV5-1 to TRBJ1-4; 7 bases are shared with TRBD1. In germline, CDR1 is SGHRS, CDR2 YFSETQ. The CDR3 runs 14 residues. V lost 0 bases to trimming and J lost 4 bases; unmatched junction nucleotides: 0. CDR3 bases: TGCGCCAGCAGCTTGGGACAGGGTAATGAAAAACTGTTTTTT. This translates into CASSLGQGNEKLFF.

The chain recombines TRBV4-3 with TRBJ1-2; perhaps TRBD1 as D (5 bases). V shed 4 bases and J shed 3 bases, with 15 bases lying between them. The CDR3 is 15 residues long. Germline CDR1 reads LGHNA; CDR2 reads YSLEER. The CDR3 coding sequence is TGCGCCAGCAGCCCAGGTGTAGGGGCACACTATGGCTACACCTTC. This encodes CASSPGVGAHYGYTF.

This rearrangement joins TRBV5-1 to TRBJ2-1; no reliable D call. The germline gives CDR1 SGHRS, CDR2 YFSETQ. The length of the CDR3 is 14 residues. V lost 0 bases and J 2 bases, leaving 6 bases between the germline ends. The chain's CDR3 is CASSLGATYNEQFF. The CDR3 DNA follows: TGCGCCAGCAGCTTGGGCGCGACCTACAATGAGCAGTTCTTC.

About this clone itself: Other DNA sequences in this sample translate to the same CDR3. The V and J genes are TRBV29-1 and TRBJ2-7; D not resolved. V was cut by 0 bases and J by 3 bases, with 6 bases left in between. The germline gives CDR1 SQVTM, CDR2 ANQGSEA. The CDR3 runs to 12 residues. The CDR3 nucleotides read TGCAGCGTTGAAGAGGGCAGCTACGAGCAGTACTTC. Translated, it gives CSVEEGSYEQYF.

This clone appeared a few times. The V gene is TRBV11-2, the J gene TRBJ1-2; D is perhaps TRBD1 (5 bases). With 5 bases removed from V and 3 bases from J, the gap between germline ends came to 19 bases. Germline V gene sequence: CDR1 SGHAT, CDR2 FQNNGV. The CDR3 runs 16 residues. CDR3 sequence: CASSPLPGVKDYGYTF. The DNA for the CDR3 is TGTGCCAGCAGCCCTCTCCCGGGGGTGAAGGACTATGGCTACACCTTC.

The V gene is TRBV7-2, the J gene TRBJ2-7; no firm D call. Germline loops: CDR1 SGHTA, CDR2 FQGNSA. With 3 bases removed from V and 4 bases from J, the gap between germline ends came to 10 bases. The CDR3 has 13 amino acids. The CDR3 sequence is CASSFFLAYEQYF. Written as DNA, the CDR3 is TGTGCCAGCAGCTTTTTTTTAGCTTACGAGCAGTACTTC.

The CDR3 spells CATEGTLNNEQFF. CDR3 nucleotide sequence: TGTGCCACCGAGGGGACCCTTAACAATGAGCAGTTCTTC. The chain recombines TRBV28 with TRBJ2-1, with D possibly called TRBD1 or TRBD2 (5 bases each). Between the trimmed V and J ends, which lost 10 bases and 5 bases, there was a span of 15 bases. Germline V gene sequence: CDR1 MDHEN, CDR2 SYDVKM. The CDR3 runs to 13 residues. Full variable domain (outside the CDR3, taken from reference TRBV28 and TRBJ2-1): DVKVTQSSRYLVKRTGEKVFLECVQDMDHENMFWYRQDPGLGLRLIYFSYDVKMKEKGDIPEGYSVSREKKERFSLILESASTNQTSMYLCATEGTLNNEQFFGPGTRLTVL.

V is TRBV9 and J is TRBJ2-7; D ambiguous. Trimming shortened V by 4 bases and J by 0 bases, and 17 bases separated the two germline ends. From germline, CDR1 is SGDLS and CDR2 YYNGEE. The CDR3 contains 16 residues. In nucleotides, the CDR3 is TGTGCCAGCAGCCACCCCGTAACAGTCCCCTCCTACGAGCAGTACTTC. Protein: CASSHPVTVPSYEQYF. The variable domain in full, completed from reference TRBV9 and TRBJ2-7, reads DSGVTQTPKHLITATGQRVTLRCSPRSGDLSVYWYQQSLDQGLQFLIQYYNGEERAKGNILERFSAQQFPDLHSELNLSSLELGDSALYFCASSHPVTVPSYEQYFGPGTRLTVT.

The CDR3 sequence is CASSPRGRLREQYF. Written as DNA, the CDR3 is TGTGCCAGCAGCCCTCGGGGGCGGCTTCGCGAGCAGTACTTC. The rearrangement links TRBV28 to TRBJ2-7, with D perhaps assigned TRBD1 or TRBD2 (6 bases each). Germline loops: CDR1 MDHEN, CDR2 SYDVKM. There are 14 residues in the CDR3. Between the trimmed V and J ends, which lost 6 bases and 6 bases, there was a span of 18 bases.

The J gene is TRBJ2-1, the V gene TRBV6-1; 13 bases match TRBD2. The CDR3 has 16 amino acids. V lost 4 bases, J lost 7 bases, and 7 bases stayed unmatched. The V gene's germline CDR1 is MNHNS and CDR2 SASEGT. This CDR3 reads CASSVELAGGRNEQFF. CDR3 nucleotides: TGTGCCAGCAGTGTCGAACTAGCGGGAGGGAGAAATGAGCAGTTCTTC.

Notes on this clone: The sample contains more than one DNA sequence encoding this CDR3. This chain uses TRBV7-9 with TRBJ2-1; D gene uncertain. V lost 2 bases and J lost 10, with 9 bases in between. The V gene's germline CDR1 is SEHNR and CDR2 FQNEAQ (reference sequence). The CDR3 has 12 amino acids. Written as DNA, the CDR3 is TGTGCCAGCAGCTTACTGGCGTACGAGCAGTTCTTC. It yields the protein CASSLLAYEQFF.

The chain is built from TRBV13 and TRBJ2-2; tentative D call: TRBD2 (6 bases). The germline CDR1 and CDR2 sequences are PRHDT and FYEKMQ (reference sequence). With 4 bases removed from V and 5 bases from J, the gap between germline ends came to 11 bases. The CDR3 covers 14 residues. The CDR3 is CASSSPGGTGELFF. The CDR3 DNA sequence: TGTGCCAGCAGCTCCCCCGGGGGAACCGGGGAGCTGTTTTTT.

This chain links TRBV4-3 with TRBJ1-5; possible D gene TRBD1, 5 bases. From germline, CDR1 is LGHNA and CDR2 YSLEER. The CDR3 spans 18 residues. Between the trimmed V and J ends, which lost 0 bases and 0 bases, there was a span of 15 bases. DNA for the CDR3: TGCGCCAGCAGCCAAGAGAGGATTACAGGTTATAGCAATCAGCCCCAGCATTTT. This translates into CASSQERITGYSNQPQHF.

This sequence joins TRBV7-6 and TRBJ2-7; TRBD2 aligns across 7 bases. Germline V gene data show CDR1 as SGHVS and CDR2 as FNYEAQ. J was trimmed by 5 bases and V by 5 bases; bases with no gene match: 12. There are 15 residues in the CDR3. In DNA form, the CDR3 reads TGTGCCAGCAGCACCGTCAGCGGGGAGGGCCACGAGCAGTACTTC. It translates to CASSTVSGEGHEQYF.

CDR3: CASSTGPNYGYTF. In DNA form, the CDR3 reads TGTGCCAGCAGCACGGGGCCTAACTATGGCTACACCTTC. The V gene is TRBV27, the J gene TRBJ1-2, with D possibly matching TRBD1 (5 bases). The CDR3 has 13 residues. Germline loops: CDR1 MNHEY, CDR2 SMNVEV (reference sequence). V shed 6 bases and J shed 0 bases, with 8 bases lying between them.

The rearrangement links TRBV29-1 to TRBJ1-4, with D hard to call. The V gene's germline CDR1 is SQVTM and CDR2 ANQGSEA. There are 15 residues in the CDR3. V was cut by 0 bases and J by 5 bases, with 13 bases left in between. The CDR3, as DNA: TGCAGCGTTGAAGACCCCTTGACACAGAATGAAAAACTGTTTTTT. Protein product: CSVEDPLTQNEKLFF.

This clone showed up many times. This chain joins TRBV5-5 and TRBJ2-3, with 10 bases aligning to TRBD1. After removal of 2 bases from V and 4 bases from J, the junction contained 1 base not matched to a gene. CDR1 SGHKS and CDR2 YYEKEE come from the germline V gene (reference sequence). CDR3 length: 14 amino acids. The CDR3 DNA follows: TGTGCCAGCAGCTTAGGACAGGGGGCAGATACGCAGTATTTT. It specifies CASSLGQGADTQYF.

J is TRBJ1-1 and V is TRBV13; TRBD1 is a possible D gene (5 bases). The CDR3 spans 11 residues. Between the trimmed V and J ends, which lost 4 bases and 8 bases, there was a span of 8 bases. Germline CDR1 PRHDT, CDR2 FYEKMQ (reference sequence). The CDR3 bases are TGTGCCAGCAGCTCGGGGGAGGAAGCTTTCTTT. As protein: CASSSGEEAFF.

As regards this clone: A read error may account for a junction end that differs from germline. The chain combines TRBV7-7 with TRBJ2-5; possible D gene TRBD2, 5 bases. CDR3 size: 13 residues. Germline lookup yields CDR1 SSHAT and CDR2 FNYEAQ (reference sequence). The CDR3 coding sequence is TGTGCTAGCAGCGTGGGAGTGCAAGAGACCCAGTACTTC. It yields the protein CASSVGVQETQYF.

To note about this clone: Within the sample, other DNA sequences also encode this same CDR3. This chain connects TRBV11-2 to TRBJ2-2, with TRBD2 matching over 8 bases. Trimming at V came to 1 base and at J to 6 bases, leaving 4 bases not matched to a gene. From germline, CDR1 is SGHAT and CDR2 FQNNGV. This CDR3 region has 15 residues. The CDR3 coding sequence is TGTGCCAGCAGCTTAGGAGATAGCGGGGCCGGGGAGCTGTTTTTT. Amino acid sequence: CASSLGDSGAGELFF.

The genes are TRBV27 and TRBJ1-3; D unresolved. Looked up from germline, CDR1 is MNHEY and CDR2 is SMNVEV (reference sequence). The CDR3 sequence is 13 residues long. V was cut by 5 bases and J by 2 bases, with 7 bases left in between. CDR3 protein: CASSTYTGNTIYF. The CDR3 DNA reads as TGTGCCAGCAGTACCTATACTGGAAACACCATATATTTT.

This sequence joins TRBV7-9 and TRBJ2-7; D possibly matches TRBD1 or TRBD2 (5 bases each). Germline CDR1 SEHNR, CDR2 FQNEAQ (reference sequence). V lost 0 bases and J lost 0, with 15 bases in between. The CDR3 contains 17 residues. CDR3 DNA: TGTGCCAGCAGCTTAGCCGGGGCAACCAAAAGCTCCTACGAGCAGTACTTC. Encoded protein: CASSLAGATKSSYEQYF.

J is TRBJ1-2 and V is TRBV14; D is possibly TRBD1 (6 bases). CDR1 SGHDN and CDR2 FVKESK come from the germline V gene. Deletions cut 0 bases from V and 1 base from J, with 12 bases between. This CDR3 is 16 amino acids long. The CDR3 here is CASSQEGHSINYGYTF. The CDR3 nucleotides are TGTGCCAGCAGCCAAGAGGGACACTCGATTAACTATGGCTACACCTTC.

The rearrangement uses TRBV28 and TRBJ1-2, with 9 bases identical to TRBD1. The trim removed 4 bases at V and 4 bases at J, leaving 4 bases unmatched. Germline V gives CDR1 MDHEN, CDR2 SYDVKM. The CDR3 sequence is 14 residues long. This chain's CDR3 is CASSWTGELYGYTF. DNA for the CDR3: TGTGCCAGCAGTTGGACAGGGGAGCTCTATGGCTACACCTTC.

The chain carries TRBV7-6 and TRBJ1-4, with TRBD1 identical over 9 bases. The V and J ends lost 6 bases and 8 bases, in that order; junction bases with no gene match: 10. The CDR3 covers 15 residues. Germline CDR1 is SGHVS and CDR2 is FNYEAQ. CDR3 amino acids: CASSNRDRDGEKLFF. In nucleotides, the CDR3 is TGTGCCAGCAGTAACCGGGACAGGGACGGCGAAAAACTGTTTTTT.

This clone was observed a single time. This chain uses TRBV5-6 with TRBJ1-4, with D perhaps matching TRBD1 (5 bases). Trimming left V 6 bases short and J 8 bases short, with 14 bases between. The length of the CDR3 is 13 residues. CDR1 and CDR2 (germline): SGHDT, YYEEEE. The CDR3 nucleotides read TGTGCCAGCAAAGGGGCACTAGAAGAAAAACTGTTTTTT. Translated: CASKGALEEKLFF.

This clone was detected only a few times. The rearrangement links TRBV5-1 to TRBJ2-1, with D maybe TRBD1 (6 bases). Germline lookup yields CDR1 SGHRS and CDR2 YFSETQ. Trimming shortened V by 4 bases and J by 4 bases, and 21 bases separated the two germline ends. CDR3 length: 17 residues. CDR3 DNA sequence: TGCGCCAGCAGCCCAGGGGCCAATTACAGGGTTTACAATGAGCAGTTCTTC. Translating it yields CASSPGANYRVYNEQFF.

This chain joins TRBV27 and TRBJ1-1; a possible D gene is TRBD1 (6 bases). The CDR3 is 15 amino acids. V was cut by 4 bases and J by 6 bases, with 18 bases left in between. The germline gives CDR1 MNHEY, CDR2 SMNVEV (reference sequence). The CDR3 is CASSYGPRGQSEAFF. The DNA for the CDR3 is TGTGCCAGCAGTTACGGCCCGCGCGGACAGTCTGAAGCTTTCTTT.